These T cell receptor beta chains were read from a single sample in a study of shared clonotypes between healthy human individuals. The protocol was immunoSEQ multiplex PCR, while the TCRdb copy is restricted to in-frame clones and leaves out a portion. The sample contains about 2.4 million clones, approximately 94% of which appear only once. Sample: naive CD4+ T cells from PBMCs. All receptors derive from a man aged 18 to 30 in good health. Some clones in this sample may be carry-over from other donors' samples. CDR3s include the opening cysteine and the closing phenylalanine or tryptophan.

>18|TRBV28|TRBJ2-7
CASSLLAGGGRLGPEQYF
>15|TRBV19|TRBJ1-5
CASSWGTGGKQPQHF
>20|TRBV10-1|TRBJ2-3
CASSEPSGAGGPGSTDTQYF
>13|TRBV7-3|TRBJ2-7
CASSAAGTYEQYF
>14|TRBV9|TRBJ2-1
CASSPGTPPEEQFF
>15|TRBV2|TRBJ2-2
CASITGPLNTGELFF
>16|TRBV28|TRBJ2-7
CASRLAGLAGSYEQYF
>14|TRBV18|TRBJ1-1
CASSPSSVNTEAFF
>16|TRBV7-3|TRBJ2-3
CASSGATSGRTDTQYF
>16|TRBV5-1|TRBJ2-3
CASSSVAGGPADTQYF
>12|TRBV5-1|TRBJ2-7
CASRVAGHEQYF
>15|TRBV4-2|TRBJ2-1
CASSQEASNYNEQFF
>13|TRBV5-1|TRBJ2-1
CASRLDRGNEQFF
>16|TRBV11-2|TRBJ2-7
CASSWGTSGSFYEQYF
>14|TRBV9|TRBJ2-2
CASSATSTPGELFF
>13|TRBV28|TRBJ1-4
CASSKRRLEKLFF
>11|TRBV10-3|TRBJ2-7
CASGSTYEQYF
>16|TRBV7-4|TRBJ1-6
CAKRRVCGSYNSPLHF
>12|TRBV11-2|TRBJ1-1
CASSSGHSEAFF
>16|TRBV7-7|TRBJ2-2
CASSFLAGDNTGELFF
>16|TRBV27|TRBJ2-1
CASSFRLAGGPGEQFF
>15|TRBV14|TRBJ2-1
CASSPTSGRGNEQFF
>14|TRBV18|TRBJ1-2
CASSPGRDNYGYTF
>11|TRBV7-3|TRBJ2-4
CASSSGNIQYF
>12|TRBV2|TRBJ1-5
CASSDRGPPQHF
>13|TRBV5-1|TRBJ1-3
CASSFGQGNTIYF
>15|TRBV5-1|TRBJ2-2
CASRVGAPNTGELFF
>12|TRBV29-1|TRBJ2-1
CSVDGGNNEQFF
>14|TRBV11-3|TRBJ2-2
CASSRMDRTGELFF
>15|TRBV4-1|TRBJ1-1
CASSPDRGYLSEAFF
>16|TRBV5-1|TRBJ2-3
CASSLAVGTITDTQYF
>13|TRBV6-1|TRBJ1-1
CASRPGLNTEAFF
>14|TRBV18|TRBJ2-1
CASSPSVLYNEQFF
>16|TRBV28|TRBJ2-2
CASFDRRGQNTGELFF
>13|TRBV29-1|TRBJ1-2
CSVVGQGNYGYTF
>16|TRBV7-3|TRBJ2-3
CASSLTGTRLTDTQYF
>13|TRBV18|TRBJ1-2
CASSPYRDRADTF
>18|TRBV28|TRBJ1-5
CASSSSPSGQGINQPQHF
>15|TRBV5-4|TRBJ2-7
CASSRGLANTYEQYF
>15|TRBV9|TRBJ1-5
CASSVGPTSNQPQHF
>16|TRBV7-3|TRBJ2-1
CASSSRLAGMNNEQFF
>16|TRBV19|TRBJ2-3
CASRTLQGKSTDTQYF